This TCR beta chain was profiled in a study of response to subunit inactivated influenza vaccine. TCRdb redid the calling of the RT-PCR reads with MiXCR, one entry per CDR3 protein. Of 500,000 to 600,000 distinct CDR3 sequences detected, about 7.6% appear once; the ten largest clones hold around 13%. Comment on this clonotype: Its target is not known.

General study results and limits: T cells newly recruited by each seasonal influenza vaccination are few, the authors suggested.

The clonotype comes from a man aged 50 to 69 who received an inactivated influenza vaccine. Sequenced here: PBMCs from blood, sampled roughly 24 months after vaccination.

The CDR3 reads CASSPKWGTSEQYF. In nucleotides, the CDR3 is TGTGCCAGCAGCCCAAAGTGGGGGACAAGCGAGCAGTACTTC. The chain carries TRBV3-1 and TRBJ2-7, with a possible D match to TRBD1 (6 bases). This CDR3 comprises 14 residues. Trimming removed 4 bases at V and 6 bases at J, with 16 bases between. The germline gives CDR1 LGHDT, CDR2 YNNKEL (reference sequence).